This T cell receptor (beta chain) derives from a study of T cells in localized non-small cell lung cancer. Overall study findings and caveats: Greater T cell density in blood accompanied longer overall survival.

In the case of this clone: Its antigen is still unknown.

Germline trimming cut 0 bases from V and 2 bases from J; bases unmatched to any gene: 5. CDR1 and CDR2 from the germline V gene are MGHRA and YSYEKL. The CDR3 is 18 residues long. Some clones are missing from TCRdb's copy, which holds only in-frame ones; the method was immunoSEQ multiplex PCR. The sample yields about 20,000 clones, around 91% seen once. The material was peripheral blood, obtained before any cancer treatment. The receptor was isolated from a man aged 35 to 70 with stage I lung adenocarcinoma. The rearrangement joins TRBV4-1 to TRBJ2-6; 9 nucleotides line up with TRBD2. CDR3 loop: CASSQDVQREAGANVLTF. As DNA, the CDR3 is TGCGCCAGCAGCCAAGATGTCCAGCGGGAGGCTGGGGCCAACGTCCTGACTTTC.